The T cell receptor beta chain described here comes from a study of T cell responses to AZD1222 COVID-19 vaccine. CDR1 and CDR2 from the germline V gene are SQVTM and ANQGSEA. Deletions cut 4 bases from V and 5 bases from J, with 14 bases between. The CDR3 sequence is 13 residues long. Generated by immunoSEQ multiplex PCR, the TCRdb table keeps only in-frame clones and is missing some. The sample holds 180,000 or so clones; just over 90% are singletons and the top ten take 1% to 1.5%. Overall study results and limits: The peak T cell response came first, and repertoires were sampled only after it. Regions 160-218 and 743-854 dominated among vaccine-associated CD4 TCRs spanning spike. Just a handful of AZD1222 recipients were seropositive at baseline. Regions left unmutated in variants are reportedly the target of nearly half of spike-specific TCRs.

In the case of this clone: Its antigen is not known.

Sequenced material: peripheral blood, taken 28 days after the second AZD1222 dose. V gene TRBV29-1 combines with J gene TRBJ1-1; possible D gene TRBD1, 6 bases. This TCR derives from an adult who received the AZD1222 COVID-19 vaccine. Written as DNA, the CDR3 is TGCAGCGTTGGGGGACAAGGTATTACTGAAGCTTTCTTT. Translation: CSVGGQGITEAFF.